This TCR beta chain was retrieved from a study of cytotoxic CD8 clonotypes in ibrutinib-treated CLL. Study overall: Timing of response sample collection was a median roughly twelve months after treatment start, with a range of 6 to 36. Study outcomes and limitations: In comparison with age-matched healthy donors, baseline clonality was higher and tracked circulating CD8+ T-cell counts.

The CDR3 is 16 residues long. CDR1 is MNHEY, CDR2 SVGAGI, per germline. V trimming: 4 bases; J trimming: 6 bases; junction bases outside the gene matches: 8. TCRdb keeps only in-frame clones here, not all; method: immunoSEQ multiplex PCR. The sample has 130,000 or so clones; about 72% are singletons. Concerning this clone itself: Its antigen is not identified.

The source material was PBMCs, sampled after 12 months of ibrutinib treatment. This sequence was found in a human donor with chronic lymphocytic leukemia. J is TRBJ2-2 and V is TRBV6-5, with 10 bases matching TRBD2. The CDR3 DNA is TGTGCCAGCAGTTTACTAGCGGGGTTGGGGTCCGGGGAGCTGTTTTTT. It codes for CASSLLAGLGSGELFF.